One sample yielded the 10 T cell receptor beta chains listed below, sequenced in a study of CD8 T cells in Susac syndrome. The authors reverse transcribed roughly 0.5 to 1 ug RNA with random hexamers. MiXCR was run by TCRdb on the immunoSEQ multiplex PCR reads, yielding one entry per CDR3 protein. The data show more than 95,000 distinct CDR3 sequences, with 85% to 95% seen just once and roughly 0.088% held by the top ten. The specimen sequenced was CD4+ T cells from PBMCs. Source of these receptors: a human donor with multiple sclerosis.

This sequence joins TRBV4-1 and TRBJ2-2; tentative D call: TRBD2 (6 bases). The germline V and J ends were trimmed by 6 bases and 3 bases, with 14 bases remaining between them. CDR1 and CDR2 (germline): MGHRA, YSYEKL. This CDR3 comprises 15 residues. The CDR3 nucleotides read TGCGCCAGCAGTCAGGAGGGTTGGGACACCGGGGAGCTGTTTTTT. Translation: CASSQEGWDTGELFF.

The chain links TRBV5-1 to TRBJ2-7; a weak D match, TRBD1 (5 bases). The ends were cut back, 3 bases at V and 5 bases at J, with 15 bases in the middle. CDR1 and CDR2 (germline): SGHRS, YFSETQ. The CDR3 is 14 residues long. The CDR3 spells CASSSFDRRNEQYF. Here the CDR3 DNA reads TGCGCCAGCAGCTCCTTCGACAGAAGAAACGAGCAGTACTTC.

The genes are TRBV7-2 and TRBJ2-3; possible D gene TRBD2, 6 bases. Trimming took 4 bases from V and 2 from J, leaving 16 bases between them. The germline CDR1 and CDR2 sequences are SGHTA and FQGNSA. CDR3 size: 16 residues. The CDR3 region has the DNA TGTGCCAGCAGCTCCTCCCGGCTAGCGAACACAGATACGCAGTATTTT. It encodes CASSSSRLANTDTQYF.

The J gene is TRBJ1-3, the V gene TRBV7-2; 8 positions match TRBD1. This CDR3 comprises 13 residues. J gave up 7 bases and V 7 bases, and 6 bases lay outside the gene matches. Germline CDR1 SGHTA, CDR2 FQGNSA. The CDR3, as DNA: TGTGCCAGCACCCCGGGACAGGCCAACACCATATATTTT. This translates into CASTPGQANTIYF.

The chain links TRBV6-5 to TRBJ1-3; no reliable D call. V dropped 5 bases and J dropped 0 bases, with 11 bases sitting between them. CDR1 is MNHEY and CDR2 is SVGAGI in the germline V gene. The CDR3 is 15 amino acids. DNA of the CDR3: TGTGCCAGCAGTCATAGAACGAGCTCTGGAAACACCATATATTTT. It yields the protein CASSHRTSSGNTIYF.

This rearrangement joins TRBV7-9 to TRBJ1-6; D remains ambiguous. CDR3 length: 13 residues. CDR1 and CDR2 from the germline V gene are SEHNR and FQNEAQ (reference sequence). Trimming took off 3 bases at V and 8 bases at J, with 8 bases between the two ends. The CDR3 region is CASSFVRDSPLHF. The CDR3 nucleotides are TGTGCCAGCAGCTTCGTTCGGGATTCACCCCTCCACTTT.

The chain employs TRBV4-3 and TRBJ1-2; TRBD1 might be the D (5 bases). Germline lookup yields CDR1 LGHNA and CDR2 YSLEER. Deletions cut 0 bases from V and 8 bases from J, with 13 bases between. This CDR3 is 14 amino acids long. The CDR3 DNA sequence: TGCGCCAGCAGCCAAGACAACGGGGGAAGAGGCTACACCTTC. This codes for CASSQDNGGRGYTF.

The chain links TRBV3-1 to TRBJ1-6; 9 bases agree with TRBD1. Trimming cost V 4 bases and J 7 bases; bases outside gene matches: 5. This CDR3 is built from 15 residues. The germline gives CDR1 LGHDT, CDR2 YNNKEL (reference sequence). The CDR3 DNA follows: TGTGCCAGCAGCCCCGAAGGGACAGGGAATTCACCCCTCCACTTT. It is translated as CASSPEGTGNSPLHF. Drawing the rest from reference TRBV3-1 and TRBJ1-6, the complete variable domain is DTAVSQTPKYLVTQMGNDKSIKCEQNLGHDTMYWYKQDSKKFLKIMFSYNNKELIINETVPNRFSPKSPDKAHLNLHINSLELGDSAVYFCASSPEGTGNSPLHFGNGTRLTVT.

The chain combines TRBV5-1 with TRBJ2-3; the match to TRBD2 covers 11 bases. This CDR3 has 15 residues. J was trimmed by 1 base and V by 5 bases; bases with no gene match: 3. Germline V gene sequence: CDR1 SGHRS, CDR2 YFSETQ. The CDR3 DNA sequence: TGCGCCAGCAGGACACTAGCGGGGGGCACAGATACGCAGTATTTT. Translated: CASRTLAGGTDTQYF.

Here the CDR3 reads CASSRTGDSYNEQFF. For the CDR3, the DNA is TGCGCCAGCAGCCGGACAGGGGACTCCTACAATGAGCAGTTCTTC. V usage is TRBV5-1 and J usage is TRBJ2-1; the match to TRBD1 covers 9 bases. Germline V CDR1 and CDR2: SGHRS, YFSETQ. This CDR3 contains 15 residues. J lost 0 bases, V lost 4 bases, and 2 bases had no gene match.